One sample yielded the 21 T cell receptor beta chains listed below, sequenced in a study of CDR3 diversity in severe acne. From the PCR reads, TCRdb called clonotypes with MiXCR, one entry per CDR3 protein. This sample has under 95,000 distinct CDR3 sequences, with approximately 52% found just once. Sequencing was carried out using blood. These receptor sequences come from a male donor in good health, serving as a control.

This CDR3 reads CATSSFAQTDGYTF. The CDR3 coding sequence is TGTGCCACCAGCAGTTTTGCTCAAACAGATGGCTACACCTTC. This rearrangement joins TRBV15 to TRBJ1-2; D not resolved. CDR3 size: 14 residues. V gave up 3 bases and J gave up 6 bases, with 14 bases separating them. Germline assignment: CDR1 LNHNV and CDR2 YYDKDF (reference sequence).

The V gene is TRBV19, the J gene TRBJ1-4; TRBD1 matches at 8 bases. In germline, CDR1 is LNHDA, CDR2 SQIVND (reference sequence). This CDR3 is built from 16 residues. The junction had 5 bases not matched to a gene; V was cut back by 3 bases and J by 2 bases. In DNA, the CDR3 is TGTGCCAGTAGTATTGACAGGGGCAGGACTAATGAAAAACTGTTTTTT. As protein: CASSIDRGRTNEKLFF.

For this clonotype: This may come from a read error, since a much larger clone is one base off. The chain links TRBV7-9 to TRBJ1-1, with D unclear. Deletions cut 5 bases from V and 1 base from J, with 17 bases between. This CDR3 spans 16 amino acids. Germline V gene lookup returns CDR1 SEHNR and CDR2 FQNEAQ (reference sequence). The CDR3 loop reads CASSPRWERANTEAFF. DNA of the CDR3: TGTGCCAGCAGCCCGAGGTGGGAAAGGGCGAACACTGAAGCTTTCTTT. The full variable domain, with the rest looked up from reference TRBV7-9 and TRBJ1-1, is DTGVSQNPRHKITKRGQNVTFRCDPISEHNRLYWYRQTLGQGPEFLTYFQNEAQLEKSRLLSDRFSAERPKGSFSTLEIQRTEQGDSAMYLCASSPRWERANTEAFFGQGTRLTVV.

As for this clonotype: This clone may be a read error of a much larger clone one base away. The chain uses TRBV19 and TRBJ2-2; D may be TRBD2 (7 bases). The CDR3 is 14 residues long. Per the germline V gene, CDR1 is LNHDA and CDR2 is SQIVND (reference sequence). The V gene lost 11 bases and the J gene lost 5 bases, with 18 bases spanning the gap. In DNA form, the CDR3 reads TGTGCCGGTAATAGGGGGGGCTGGACCGGGGAGCTGTTTTTT. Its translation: CAGNRGGWTGELFF.

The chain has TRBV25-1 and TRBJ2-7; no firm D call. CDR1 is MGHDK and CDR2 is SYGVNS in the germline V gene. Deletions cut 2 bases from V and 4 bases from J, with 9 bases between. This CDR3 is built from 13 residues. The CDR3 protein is CASSEPGLYEQYF. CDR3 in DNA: TGTGCCAGCAGTGAACCGGGTCTTTACGAGCAGTACTTC.

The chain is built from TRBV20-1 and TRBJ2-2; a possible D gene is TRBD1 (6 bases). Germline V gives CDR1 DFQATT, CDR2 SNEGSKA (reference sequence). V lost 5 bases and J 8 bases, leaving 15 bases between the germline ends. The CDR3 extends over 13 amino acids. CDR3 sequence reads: CSAPIEGTGELFF. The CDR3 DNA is TGCAGTGCTCCGATAGAGGGGACAGGGGAGCTGTTTTTT.

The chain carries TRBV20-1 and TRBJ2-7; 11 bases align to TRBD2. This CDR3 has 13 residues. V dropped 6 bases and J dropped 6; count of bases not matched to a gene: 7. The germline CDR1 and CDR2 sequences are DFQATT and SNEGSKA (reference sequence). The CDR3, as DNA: TGCAGTGCCACGACTAGCGGGAAGGGCGAGCAGTACTTC. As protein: CSATTSGKGEQYF.

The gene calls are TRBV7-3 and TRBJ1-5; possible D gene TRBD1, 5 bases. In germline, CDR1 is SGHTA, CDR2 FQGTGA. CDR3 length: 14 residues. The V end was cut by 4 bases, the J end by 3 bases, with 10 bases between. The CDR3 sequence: CASSSQGYNQPQHF. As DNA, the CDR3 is TGTGCCAGCAGCTCCCAGGGCTACAATCAGCCCCAGCATTTT.

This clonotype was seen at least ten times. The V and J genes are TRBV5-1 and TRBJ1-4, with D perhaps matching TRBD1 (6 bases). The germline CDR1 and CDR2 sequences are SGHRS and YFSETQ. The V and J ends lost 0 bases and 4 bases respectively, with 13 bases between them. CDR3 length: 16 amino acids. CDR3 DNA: TGCGCCAGCAGCTTGGGCGTGGGGGCCGGTAATGAAAAACTGTTTTTT. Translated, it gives CASSLGVGAGNEKLFF.

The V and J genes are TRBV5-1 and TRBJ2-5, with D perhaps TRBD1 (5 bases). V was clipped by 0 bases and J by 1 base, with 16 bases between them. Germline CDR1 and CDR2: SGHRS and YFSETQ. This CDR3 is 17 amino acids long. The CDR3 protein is CASSLEKRQLGQETQYF. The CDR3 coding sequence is TGCGCCAGCAGCTTGGAGAAACGACAGTTGGGCCAAGAGACCCAGTACTTC. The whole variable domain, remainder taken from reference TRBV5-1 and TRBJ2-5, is KAGVTQTPRYLIKTRGQQVTLSCSPISGHRSVSWYQQTPGQGLQFLFEYFSETQRNKGNFPGRFSGRQFSNSRSEMNVSTLELGDSALYLCASSLEKRQLGQETQYFGPGTRLLVL.

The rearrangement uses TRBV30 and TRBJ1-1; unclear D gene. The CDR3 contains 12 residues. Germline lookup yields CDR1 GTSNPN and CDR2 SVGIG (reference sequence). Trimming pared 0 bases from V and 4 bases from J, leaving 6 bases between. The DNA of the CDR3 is TGTGCCTGGAGTGTACAGCCCACTGAAGCTTTCTTT. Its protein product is CAWSVQPTEAFF.

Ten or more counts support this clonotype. The CDR3 sequence is CASSEWGEGQPQHF. Written as DNA, the CDR3 is TGTGCCAGCAGTGAGTGGGGGGAGGGTCAGCCCCAGCATTTT. This sequence joins TRBV25-1 and TRBJ1-5; perhaps TRBD1 as D (5 bases). The CDR3 is 14 amino acids. V lost 3 bases and J 6 bases, leaving 12 bases between the germline ends. The germline V gene encodes CDR1 MGHDK and CDR2 SYGVNS.

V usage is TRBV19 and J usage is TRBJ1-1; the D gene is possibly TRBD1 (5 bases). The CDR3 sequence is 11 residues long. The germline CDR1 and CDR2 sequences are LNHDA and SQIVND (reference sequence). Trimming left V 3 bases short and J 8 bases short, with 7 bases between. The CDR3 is CASSMGLEAFF. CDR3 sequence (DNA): TGTGCCAGTAGTATGGGACTGGAAGCTTTCTTT. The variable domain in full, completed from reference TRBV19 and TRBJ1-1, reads DGGITQSPKYLFRKEGQNVTLSCEQNLNHDAMYWYRQDPGQGLRLIYYSQIVNDFQKGDIAEGYSVSREKKESFPLTVTSAQKNPTAFYLCASSMGLEAFFGQGTRLTVV.

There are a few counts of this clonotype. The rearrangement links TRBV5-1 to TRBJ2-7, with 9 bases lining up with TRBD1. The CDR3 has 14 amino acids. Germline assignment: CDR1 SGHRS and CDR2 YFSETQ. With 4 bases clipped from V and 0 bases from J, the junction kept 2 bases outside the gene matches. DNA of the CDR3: TGCGCCAGCAGCGGGGGACAGGGCTCCTACGAGCAGTACTTC. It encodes CASSGGQGSYEQYF.

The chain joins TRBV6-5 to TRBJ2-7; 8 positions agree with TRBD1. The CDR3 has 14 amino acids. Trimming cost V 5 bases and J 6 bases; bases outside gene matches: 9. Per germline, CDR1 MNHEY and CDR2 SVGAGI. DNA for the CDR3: TGTGCCAGCAGTGCGACAGGGGACTTCGCCGAGCAGTACTTC. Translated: CASSATGDFAEQYF.

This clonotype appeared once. This CDR3 is CSGGGVSGQPQHF. Written as DNA, the CDR3 is TGCAGTGGTGGAGGGGTCAGTGGTCAACCCCAGCATTTT. The rearrangement joins TRBV20-1 to TRBJ1-5, with D tentatively TRBD1 (5 bases). CDR1 is DFQATT and CDR2 is SNEGSKA in the germline V gene (reference sequence). The CDR3 length is 13 residues. Trimming shortened V by 7 bases and J by 10 bases, and 20 bases separated the two germline ends.

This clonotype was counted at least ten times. The CDR3 sequence: CASSGVNTEAFF. Written as DNA, the CDR3 is TGTGCCAGCTCAGGTGTAAACACTGAAGCTTTCTTT. This rearrangement joins TRBV18 to TRBJ1-1, with unresolved D. The CDR3 contains 12 residues. Trimming took 5 bases from V and 2 from J, leaving 6 bases between them. The V gene's germline CDR1 is KGHSH and CDR2 LQKENI.

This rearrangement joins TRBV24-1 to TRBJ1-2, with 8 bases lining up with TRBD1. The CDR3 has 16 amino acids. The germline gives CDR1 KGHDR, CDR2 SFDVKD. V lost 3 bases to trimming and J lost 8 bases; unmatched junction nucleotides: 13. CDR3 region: CATSDPGTGGGGGYTF. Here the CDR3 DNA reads TGTGCCACCAGTGATCCGGGGACAGGCGGTGGAGGGGGCTACACCTTC.

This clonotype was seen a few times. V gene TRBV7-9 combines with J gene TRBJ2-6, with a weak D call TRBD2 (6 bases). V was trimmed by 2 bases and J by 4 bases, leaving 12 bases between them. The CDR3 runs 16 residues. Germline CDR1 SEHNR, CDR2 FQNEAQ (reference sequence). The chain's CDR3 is CASSLPGEAGANVLTF. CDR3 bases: TGTGCCAGCAGCTTACCCGGGGAGGCCGGGGCCAACGTCCTGACTTTC.

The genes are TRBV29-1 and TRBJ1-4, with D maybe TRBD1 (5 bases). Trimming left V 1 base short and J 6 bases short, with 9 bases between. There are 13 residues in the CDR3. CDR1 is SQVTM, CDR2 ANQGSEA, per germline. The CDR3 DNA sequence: TGCAGCGTTGAAGGGCAAGGGGATGAAAAACTGTTTTTT. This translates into CSVEGQGDEKLFF.

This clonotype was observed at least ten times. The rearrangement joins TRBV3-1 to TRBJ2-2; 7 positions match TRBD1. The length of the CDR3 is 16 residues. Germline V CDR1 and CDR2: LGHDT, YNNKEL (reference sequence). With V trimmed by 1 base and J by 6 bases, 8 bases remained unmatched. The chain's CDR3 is CASSQAAGRGSGELFF. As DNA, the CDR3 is TGTGCCAGCAGCCAAGCCGCTGGCAGGGGGTCCGGGGAGCTGTTTTTT. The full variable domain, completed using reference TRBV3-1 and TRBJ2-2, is DTAVSQTPKYLVTQMGNDKSIKCEQNLGHDTMYWYKQDSKKFLKIMFSYNNKELIINETVPNRFSPKSPDKAHLNLHINSLELGDSAVYFCASSQAAGRGSGELFFGEGSRLTVL.